The 19 T cell receptor beta chains below all came from one sample that was sequenced in a study of T cell responses to AZD1222 COVID-19 vaccine. Profiling relied on immunoSEQ multiplex PCR, and the TCRdb table lists in-frame clones only, not all of them. The sample contains around 140,000 clones, 93% of which appear only once. The sequencing used peripheral blood, collected on day 0 of MenACWY control vaccination. The receptor set was obtained from an adult in good health.

The V call is TRBV10-3, the J call TRBJ1-1, with 9 bases matching TRBD1. This CDR3 has 14 residues. The germline gives CDR1 ENHRY, CDR2 SYGVKD. Trimming removed 11 bases from V and 2 bases from J; junction bases left unmatched: 9. The CDR3 coding sequence is TGTGCCTCCTATCCGGGACAGGGAAACACTGAAGCTTTCTTT. This sequence encodes CASYPGQGNTEAFF.

V is TRBV4-2 and J is TRBJ2-2; 12 bases agree with TRBD2. This CDR3 has 16 amino acids. V gave up 3 bases and J gave up 6 bases; unmatched junction bases: 5. Germline V gives CDR1 LGHNA, CDR2 YNFKEQ. The CDR3 DNA reads TGTGCCAGCAGCCACTTAACTAGCGGGGGGTCCGGGGAGCTGTTTTTT. It encodes CASSHLTSGGSGELFF.

J is TRBJ1-2 and V is TRBV5-4; the D is unclear. The CDR3 is 16 amino acids. Germline CDR1 is SGHNT and CDR2 is YYREEE (reference sequence). Trimming shortened V by 0 bases and J by 4 bases, and 16 bases separated the two germline ends. The CDR3 DNA is TGTGCCAGCAGCTTGGGTCGGGCAGGAGACGGCTATGGCTACACCTTC. The encoded protein is CASSLGRAGDGYGYTF.

The CDR3 loop is CASSFLPGQGKETQYF. As DNA, the CDR3 is TGTGCCAGCAGCTTTCTGCCGGGACAGGGAAAGGAGACCCAGTACTTC. This chain uses TRBV7-9 with TRBJ2-5; 9 bases line up with TRBD1. The CDR3 is 16 residues long. Germline V CDR1 and CDR2: SEHNR, FQNEAQ (reference sequence). V was pared by 3 bases and J by 5 bases, with 10 bases of the junction left unmatched.

J is TRBJ1-5 and V is TRBV12-3 or TRBV12-4; no firm D call. The CDR3 extends over 13 amino acids. V was trimmed by 4 bases and J by 6 bases, leaving 10 bases between them. For the CDR3, the DNA is TGTGCCAGCAGTTATCATCCGGGTCAGCCCCAGCATTTT. Amino acids: CASSYHPGQPQHF.

This clone appeared once. This chain uses TRBV3-1 (or the pseudogene TRBV3-2) with TRBJ2-1, with 10 bases identical to TRBD2. Germline V gives CDR1 LGHDT, CDR2 YNNKEL (reference sequence). This CDR3 is 17 amino acids long. J lost 4 bases, V lost 0 bases, and 6 bases had no gene match. CDR3 sequence: CASSQDSFSGRYNEQFF. CDR3 nucleotides: TGTGCCAGCAGCCAAGATTCCTTTAGCGGGAGGTACAATGAGCAGTTCTTC.

V gene TRBV5-4 combines with J gene TRBJ1-4, with TRBD1 identical over 8 bases. The CDR3 sequence is 15 residues long. Germline V gives CDR1 SGHNT, CDR2 YYREEE (reference sequence). Unmatched junction bases numbered 14, after V lost 4 bases and J lost 12 bases. As DNA, the CDR3 is TGTGCCAGCAGCCCCGGACAGGGAGAGTTGGCGGAACTGTTTTTT. The encoded protein is CASSPGQGELAELFF.

This chain uses TRBV13 with TRBJ1-4; no reliable D call. In germline, CDR1 is PRHDT, CDR2 FYEKMQ (reference sequence). The CDR3 is 12 residues long. V shed 2 bases and J shed 8 bases, with 6 bases lying between them. CDR3 DNA: TGTGCCAGCAGCTTACTCCAGGAAAAACTGTTTTTT. Translating gives CASSLLQEKLFF.

The chain employs TRBV4-1 and TRBJ1-6, with D possibly TRBD1 on 5 matching bases. The V end lost 4 bases, the J end lost 5 bases, and 15 bases lay between the germline ends. The CDR3 covers 16 residues. Germline V gene data show CDR1 as MGHRA and CDR2 as YSYEKL. CDR3 coding DNA: TGCGCCAGCAGCCCGGGACCGTTGATGGATAATTCACCCCTCCACTTT. Amino acid sequence: CASSPGPLMDNSPLHF.

This chain joins TRBV10-2 and TRBJ1-1, with D possibly TRBD1 on 6 matching bases. This CDR3 contains 17 residues. CDR1 is WSHSY and CDR2 is SAAADI in the germline V gene. V was trimmed by 10 bases and J by 4 bases, leaving 28 bases between them. CDR3 nucleotide sequence: TGCGCCACCCCATCTGAGGGGGGCTTCACTGAGGGCACTGAAGCTTTCTTT. Translated, it gives CATPSEGGFTEGTEAFF.

The rearrangement joins TRBV27 to TRBJ1-4; D remains unclear. The CDR3 runs 16 residues. V dropped 4 bases and J dropped 0 bases, with 12 bases sitting between them. CDR1 and CDR2 from the germline V gene are MNHEY and SMNVEV (reference sequence). The CDR3 reads CASSSKNSATNEKLFF. CDR3 DNA sequence: TGTGCCAGCAGTTCTAAAAACAGCGCAACTAATGAAAAACTGTTTTTT.

The sample holds one count of this clone. This chain links TRBV5-1 with TRBJ2-2, with D hard to call. The CDR3 is 16 amino acids. V was trimmed by 0 bases and J by 2 bases, leaving 11 bases between them. Germline loops: CDR1 SGHRS, CDR2 YFSETQ. The CDR3 loop is CASSLVASSNTGELFF. The CDR3 region has the DNA TGCGCCAGCAGCTTGGTGGCGTCTAGTAACACCGGGGAGCTGTTTTTT.

V is TRBV6-5 and J is TRBJ1-1; D ambiguous. Trimming took off 0 bases at V and 4 bases at J, with 9 bases between the two ends. The CDR3 consists of 14 residues. Looked up from germline, CDR1 is MNHEY and CDR2 is SVGAGI. In nucleotides, the CDR3 is TGTGCCAGCAGTTACTCGATCAGGCCCACTGAAGCTTTCTTT. It translates to CASSYSIRPTEAFF.

The chain combines TRBV28 with TRBJ2-1; TRBD2 agrees at 7 bases. The CDR3 loop spans 16 amino acids. Germline V gives CDR1 MDHEN, CDR2 SYDVKM. Trimming took 3 bases from V and 3 from J; bases not matched to a gene: 8. In DNA, the CDR3 is TGTGCCAGCAGTTTGGTGCGGGGGATGTTCTACAATGAGCAGTTCTTC. Its protein is CASSLVRGMFYNEQFF.

V gene TRBV28 combines with J gene TRBJ2-2, with 7 bases aligning to TRBD1. The germline V gene has CDR1 MDHEN and CDR2 SYDVKM. The CDR3 is 13 amino acids. V was pared by 5 bases and J by 7 bases, with 4 bases of the junction left unmatched. CDR3 nucleotide sequence: TGTGCCAGCAGTCGACAGGGCAGCGGGGAGCTGTTTTTT. Translating it yields CASSRQGSGELFF.

The gene calls are TRBV6-1 and TRBJ2-1; D is possibly TRBD2 (5 bases). The length of the CDR3 is 15 residues. V was cut by 2 bases and J by 8 bases, with 16 bases left in between. The germline CDR1 and CDR2 sequences are MNHNS and SASEGT. CDR3 residues: CASSELSAVGDEQFF. CDR3 DNA sequence: TGTGCCAGCAGTGAACTTAGCGCGGTGGGCGATGAGCAGTTCTTC.

V gene TRBV4-1 combines with J gene TRBJ2-1; no firm D call. Trimming removed 0 bases at V and 5 bases at J, with 8 bases between. Germline V gene sequence: CDR1 MGHRA, CDR2 YSYEKL. CDR3 length: 14 amino acids. CDR3 DNA sequence: TGCGCCAGCAGCCAAGAGAGATATAACAATGAGCAGTTCTTC. Translating it yields CASSQERYNNEQFF.

V gene TRBV5-1 combines with J gene TRBJ2-6, with a weak D call TRBD1 (6 bases). The CDR3 consists of 15 residues. The germline gives CDR1 SGHRS, CDR2 YFSETQ. V lost 3 bases to trimming and J lost 1 base, with 8 bases between them. CDR3 sequence (DNA): TGCGCCAGCAGCTATACAGGGTCTGGGGCCAACGTCCTGACTTTC. Amino acid sequence: CASSYTGSGANVLTF.

The gene calls are TRBV7-3 and TRBJ2-1; the D gene is possibly TRBD2 (6 bases). The length of the CDR3 is 15 residues. V was clipped by 3 bases and J by 3 bases, with 12 bases between them. Germline values: CDR1 SGHTA, CDR2 FQGTGA. CDR3 sequence (DNA): TGTGCCAGCAGCTTCTCCGGGAGCAACTACAATGAGCAGTTCTTC. Its translation: CASSFSGSNYNEQFF.